One and the same sample provided the 25 T cell receptor beta chains below, sequenced in a study of shared clonotypes between healthy human individuals. Data came from immunoSEQ multiplex PCR; TCRdb stores just in-frame clones and leaves some out. The table includes some 2,100,000 clones, 95% detected once. Specimen: naive CD4+ T cells sorted from blood. Subset: CD45RA+ positively selected. The receptors were sampled from a man aged 18 to 30 in good health.

The chain has TRBV7-9 and TRBJ1-6; D ambiguous. The CDR3 contains 13 residues. V was cut by 1 base and J by 10 bases, with 8 bases left in between. The germline V gene encodes CDR1 SEHNR and CDR2 FQNEAQ (reference sequence). This CDR3 reads CASSLGTFSPLHF. The CDR3 nucleotides read TGTGCCAGCAGCTTAGGGACCTTCTCACCCCTCCACTTT.

CDR3 region: CASSTLRNTEAFF. The CDR3 nucleotides read TGTGCCAGTAGTACACTAAGGAACACTGAAGCTTTCTTT. The chain employs TRBV19 and TRBJ1-1; no definite D call. CDR1 is LNHDA, CDR2 SQIVND, per germline (reference sequence). The CDR3 spans 13 residues. V gave up 4 bases and J gave up 1 base, with 7 bases separating them.

V and J are TRBV4-3 and TRBJ2-7, with 8 positions matching TRBD1. The V gene end was trimmed by 1 base and the J gene end by 4 bases; junction bases not matched to a gene: 6. CDR3 length equals 15 residues. Germline CDR1 reads LGHNA; CDR2 reads YSLEER. DNA for the CDR3: TGCGCCAGCAGCCAAGGACAGGGGTTCCATTACGAGCAGTACTTC. It is translated as CASSQGQGFHYEQYF.

As for this clone: The sample contains more than one DNA sequence encoding this CDR3. CDR3 sequence (DNA): TGCGCCAGCAGTCGGGACAGGGGAAACTATGGCTACACCTTC. Its translation is CASSRDRGNYGYTF. This chain uses TRBV5-1 with TRBJ1-2, with 10 bases matching TRBD1. The germline CDR1 and CDR2 sequences are SGHRS and YFSETQ. The CDR3 length is 14 residues. J gave up 2 bases and V 5 bases, and 3 bases lay outside the gene matches.

V and J are TRBV5-1 and TRBJ2-2, with 8 nucleotides matching TRBD2. Germline CDR1 and CDR2: SGHRS and YFSETQ. The V and J ends lost 7 bases and 4 bases, in that order; junction bases with no gene match: 9. This CDR3 has 15 residues. CDR3 sequence: CASGRETSVTGELFF. CDR3 coding DNA: TGCGCCAGCGGCCGGGAGACTAGCGTCACCGGGGAGCTGTTTTTT. Supplemented by reference TRBV5-1 and TRBJ2-2, the full variable domain reads KAGVTQTPRYLIKTRGQQVTLSCSPISGHRSVSWYQQTPGQGLQFLFEYFSETQRNKGNFPGRFSGRQFSNSRSEMNVSTLELGDSALYLCASGRETSVTGELFFGEGSRLTVL.

The chain links TRBV2 to TRBJ2-3; 9 bases are shared with TRBD2. In germline, CDR1 is SNHLY, CDR2 FYNNEI. The CDR3 spans 17 residues. V shed 3 bases and J 3 bases; nucleotides not matched to a gene: 10. CDR3 bases: TGTGCCAGCAGTGACGGCATTAGCGGGAGTGGGACAGATACGCAGTATTTT. Protein product: CASSDGISGSGTDTQYF.

The V and J genes are TRBV6-1 and TRBJ2-1, with 7 bases matching TRBD2. CDR1 and CDR2 (germline): MNHNS, SASEGT. The CDR3 loop spans 14 amino acids. The V gene end was trimmed by 5 bases and the J gene end by 10 bases; junction bases not matched to a gene: 11. CDR3 coding DNA: TGTGCCAGCAGTTGGTGGGAGGGGCAAGAAGAGCAGTTCTTC. Protein sequence: CASSWWEGQEEQFF.

The chain employs TRBV28 and TRBJ1-5; 9 bases are a match to TRBD1. The CDR3 extends over 14 amino acids. The germline V gene encodes CDR1 MDHEN and CDR2 SYDVKM. V lost 6 bases and J lost 7; bases outside the gene matches: 7. The CDR3 sequence: CASSPTGGRQPQHF. CDR3 nucleotide sequence: TGTGCCAGCAGCCCGACAGGGGGTAGGCAGCCCCAGCATTTT.

In DNA, the CDR3 is TGTGCCTGGAGTTCGAGGGGTGGTGGAGATACGCAGTATTTT. It translates to CAWSSRGGGDTQYF. V usage is TRBV30 and J usage is TRBJ2-3; perhaps D is TRBD1 or TRBD2 (5 bases each). CDR3 length equals 14 residues. Trimming took 2 bases from V and 5 from J, leaving 14 bases between them. CDR1 is GTSNPN and CDR2 is SVGIG in the germline V gene (reference sequence).

The chain employs TRBV7-9 and TRBJ2-2; D possibly corresponds to TRBD2 (5 bases). V was cut by 5 bases and J by 5 bases, with 9 bases left in between. In germline, CDR1 is SEHNR, CDR2 FQNEAQ (reference sequence). The CDR3 length is 13 residues. The DNA for the CDR3 is TGTGCCAGCAGCCCACTAGATACCGGGGAGCTGTTTTTT. This codes for CASSPLDTGELFF.

The V gene is TRBV5-1, the J gene TRBJ2-3; 16 bases line up with TRBD2. Germline lookup yields CDR1 SGHRS and CDR2 YFSETQ. The trim removed 4 bases at V and 2 bases at J, leaving 4 bases unmatched. The CDR3 contains 17 residues. CDR3 residues: CASSPGTSGGATDTQYF. The CDR3 DNA reads as TGCGCCAGCAGCCCCGGGACTAGCGGGGGGGCCACAGATACGCAGTATTTT.

The chain employs TRBV28 and TRBJ2-2, with TRBD1 matching 7 bases. Germline lookup yields CDR1 MDHEN and CDR2 SYDVKM. V shed 5 bases, J shed 4 bases, and the junction held 13 bases outside the gene matches. The CDR3 covers 17 residues. This CDR3 is CASSLPRQGGSTGELFF. CDR3 nucleotides: TGTGCCAGCAGTCTACCCCGACAGGGTGGTTCCACCGGGGAGCTGTTTTTT.

Regarding this clone: In the same sample, other DNA sequences code for this CDR3. The chain recombines TRBV2 with TRBJ2-2, with 7 bases lining up with TRBD2. V shed 2 bases and J 2 bases; nucleotides not matched to a gene: 2. CDR3 length: 15 amino acids. CDR1 and CDR2 (germline): SNHLY, FYNNEI. The CDR3 is CASSELAENTGELFF. The CDR3 DNA is TGTGCCAGCAGTGAACTAGCGGAAAACACCGGGGAGCTGTTTTTT.

This chain links TRBV6-1 with TRBJ1-5; D gene uncertain. There are 15 residues in the CDR3. The V gene's germline CDR1 is MNHNS and CDR2 SASEGT. V gave up 7 bases and J gave up 2 bases, with 15 bases separating them. The CDR3 reads CASTKGSLGNQPQHF. The CDR3 coding sequence is TGTGCCAGCACGAAGGGTTCTCTTGGCAATCAGCCCCAGCATTTT.

The V and J genes are TRBV19 and TRBJ1-2; 7 bases align to TRBD1. The CDR3 consists of 15 residues. V shed 5 bases and J 0 bases; nucleotides not matched to a gene: 6. Per the germline V gene, CDR1 is LNHDA and CDR2 is SQIVND (reference sequence). The CDR3 loop is CASSAGTAANYGYTF. Written as DNA, the CDR3 is TGTGCCAGTAGTGCAGGGACAGCCGCTAACTATGGCTACACCTTC.

The genes are TRBV27 and TRBJ2-7; 7 bases are shared with TRBD2. V gave up 0 bases and J gave up 1 base; unmatched junction bases: 9. The germline CDR1 and CDR2 sequences are MNHEY and SMNVEV (reference sequence). The CDR3 totals 17 residues. The CDR3: CASSLSRPSGDSYEQYF. The CDR3 nucleotides are TGTGCCAGCAGTTTATCGAGGCCCAGCGGGGATTCCTACGAGCAGTACTTC.

The V gene is TRBV2, the J gene TRBJ2-2; no clear D. Germline V lookup: CDR1 SNHLY, CDR2 FYNNEI. The CDR3 totals 14 residues. V lost 8 bases to trimming and J lost 2 bases, with 12 bases between them. CDR3 sequence reads: CASDRTDNTGELFF. The CDR3 DNA sequence: TGTGCCAGCGATCGGACGGACAACACCGGGGAGCTGTTTTTT.

The chain recombines TRBV9 with TRBJ1-2; no reliable D call. The germline V gene encodes CDR1 SGDLS and CDR2 YYNGEE. The CDR3 length is 13 residues. Trimming pared 2 bases from V and 7 bases from J, leaving 12 bases between. The CDR3 DNA sequence: TGTGCCAGCAGCGTTTTCCCCCTTGGTGGCTACACCTTC. Residues: CASSVFPLGGYTF.

This chain uses TRBV27 with TRBJ2-2, with 8 bases lining up with TRBD1. The germline gives CDR1 MNHEY, CDR2 SMNVEV (reference sequence). The CDR3 is 15 residues long. The V and J ends lost 8 bases and 8 bases, in that order; junction bases with no gene match: 13. This chain's CDR3 is CASSGTGRREGELFF. CDR3 DNA sequence: TGTGCCAGCTCGGGGACAGGCCGGCGAGAGGGGGAGCTGTTTTTT.

The rearrangement links TRBV6-5 to TRBJ2-1; D remains unclear. Germline lookup yields CDR1 MNHEY and CDR2 SVGAGI. V gave up 6 bases and J gave up 1 base, with 13 bases separating them. The CDR3 totals 15 residues. For the CDR3, the DNA is TGTGCCAGCAGCCCCCAACCGATTTCCTACAATGAGCAGTTCTTC. Translation: CASSPQPISYNEQFF.

J is TRBJ2-1 and V is TRBV4-3; the D gene is possibly TRBD2 (7 bases). The CDR3 is 15 residues long. The germline V gene has CDR1 LGHNA and CDR2 YSLEER. Trimming pared 4 bases from V and 6 bases from J, leaving 16 bases between. CDR3 protein: CASSRGLGGGNEQFF. Written as DNA, the CDR3 is TGCGCCAGCAGCCGCGGACTGGGAGGGGGCAATGAGCAGTTCTTC.

The chain combines TRBV7-2 with TRBJ1-1, with D tentatively TRBD1 (6 bases). V was trimmed by 4 bases and J by 0 bases, leaving 12 bases between them. Germline V gives CDR1 SGHTA, CDR2 FQGNSA. The CDR3 sequence is 15 residues long. CDR3 sequence (DNA): TGTGCCAGCAGCTGGAGGGGGGATTTGAACACTGAAGCTTTCTTT. Its protein product is CASSWRGDLNTEAFF.

This clone was recorded once. The chain is built from TRBV7-3 and TRBJ1-6, with 7 bases that match TRBD1. V was clipped by 4 bases and J by 9 bases; unmatched bases: 3. Germline loops: CDR1 SGHTA, CDR2 FQGTGA. The CDR3 has 13 residues. This chain's CDR3 is CASSSGGSSPLHF. CDR3 DNA: TGTGCCAGCAGCTCAGGGGGAAGTTCACCCCTCCACTTT.

The chain has TRBV5-6 and TRBJ1-5; a weak D match, TRBD1 (6 bases). Between the trimmed V and J ends, which lost 2 bases and 7 bases, there was a span of 13 bases. Germline V lookup: CDR1 SGHDT, CDR2 YYEEEE. The CDR3 runs 14 residues. The CDR3 DNA sequence: TGTGCCAGCAGCTTTCAGGGGTTAGAGCAGCCCCAGCATTTT. It yields the protein CASSFQGLEQPQHF.

The chain is built from TRBV6-5 and TRBJ2-3, with TRBD1 matching over 9 bases. Per germline, CDR1 MNHEY and CDR2 SVGAGI. V gave up 6 bases and J gave up 0 bases; unmatched junction bases: 4. CDR3 length: 15 amino acids. In DNA, the CDR3 is TGTGCCAGCAGCCAGGGACAGGGTAGCACAGATACGCAGTATTTT. Translated, it gives CASSQGQGSTDTQYF.